A single sample gave rise to the 8 T cell receptor beta chains below, sequenced in a study of identical twins. TCRdb itself ran the 5' RACE reads through MiXCR, one entry per CDR3 protein. The data hold over 200,000 distinct CDR3 sequences, with roughly a tenth observed a single time. The sample comprised memory T cells sorted from blood. Receptors were obtained from a middle-aged man in good health.

This clonotype was detected ten times or more. This chain links TRBV12-3 or TRBV12-4 with TRBJ1-2, with D perhaps matching TRBD1 (5 bases). This CDR3 spans 12 amino acids. The V and J ends lost 2 bases and 7 bases respectively, with 8 bases between them. CDR3 bases: TGTGCCAGCAGTTTAAGGGGAGGTGGCTACACCTTC. Translation: CASSLRGGGYTF.

The chain uses TRBV7-2 and TRBJ2-7; 7 bases are a match to TRBD1. CDR3 length: 15 residues. Unmatched junction bases numbered 8, after V lost 4 bases and J lost 2 bases. Germline V gene lookup returns CDR1 SGHTA and CDR2 FQGNSA. CDR3 in amino acids: CASSSSGTAAYEQYF. CDR3 in DNA: TGTGCCAGCAGCTCCTCCGGGACAGCAGCCTACGAGCAGTACTTC.

This clonotype has a count of ten or more. The chain is built from TRBV12-3 or TRBV12-4 and TRBJ2-1, with D possibly matching TRBD2 (6 bases). The V end was cut by 0 bases, the J end by 7 bases, with 13 bases between. The CDR3 has 15 amino acids. The CDR3 protein is CASSLAGGVGNEQFF. For the CDR3, the DNA is TGTGCCAGCAGTTTAGCGGGAGGCGTAGGGAATGAGCAGTTCTTC.

This clonotype was seen at least ten times. The rearrangement uses TRBV20-1 and TRBJ1-6, with D perhaps matching TRBD1 (5 bases). V was clipped by 0 bases and J by 7 bases, with 10 bases between them. This CDR3 is built from 14 residues. The germline gives CDR1 DFQATT, CDR2 SNEGSKA (reference sequence). CDR3 amino acids: CSARDQGLNSPLHF. DNA for the CDR3: TGCAGTGCTAGAGATCAGGGTTTGAATTCACCCCTCCACTTT.

In the case of this clonotype: This clone may be a read error of a much larger clone one base away. The J gene is TRBJ2-1, the V gene TRBV10-3, with D maybe TRBD2 (6 bases). Germline values: CDR1 ENHRY, CDR2 SYGVKD. The CDR3 spans 14 residues. The V end was cut by 10 bases, the J end by 3 bases, with 16 bases between. The CDR3 DNA is TGTGCCACAGGGCGGGGTACGAGCTACAATGAGCAGTTCTTC. It translates to CATGRGTSYNEQFF.

The table lists this clonotype with a few counts. The chain is built from TRBV20-1 and TRBJ2-1, with TRBD2 matching 10 bases. The CDR3 is 14 residues long. Trimming took 6 bases from V and 7 from J; bases not matched to a gene: 9. From germline, CDR1 is DFQATT and CDR2 SNEGSKA (reference sequence). CDR3 nucleotide sequence: TGCAGTGCCAATGACGGGACTAGCGTTAATGAGCAGTTCTTC. Translating gives CSANDGTSVNEQFF.

This clonotype was counted at least ten times. This sequence joins TRBV30 and TRBJ2-7; the D is unclear. The CDR3 runs 12 residues. Germline V gene sequence: CDR1 GTSNPN, CDR2 SVGIG (reference sequence). Trimming stripped 3 bases from V and 0 bases from J, with 6 bases between. CDR3 region: CAWRDDSYEQYF. CDR3 coding DNA: TGTGCCTGGAGGGACGACTCCTACGAGCAGTACTTC.

The rearrangement uses TRBV5-1 and TRBJ2-7, with 13 bases matching TRBD2. This CDR3 is 18 amino acids long. Germline CDR1 SGHRS, CDR2 YFSETQ. The V gene end was trimmed by 4 bases and the J gene end by 0 bases; junction bases not matched to a gene: 10. This CDR3 is CASSLGLAGEASSYEQYF. The DNA of the CDR3 is TGCGCCAGCAGCCTCGGACTAGCGGGAGAGGCCAGCTCCTACGAGCAGTACTTC.